This T cell receptor (beta chain) was sequenced for a study (dated by TCRdb to about 2017). Notes on the research overall: Human CD8+ TCR repertoires recognizing immunodominant viral antigens were characterized by means of sequence and structural analyses.

With respect to this clonotype: Its specific antigen is unknown. Being one base from a much bigger clone, this may be a read error.

Results and caveats for the whole study, not just this receptor: The CD8+ TCR repertoires specific to different immunodominant viral antigens were reported to be highly diverse and distinct from one another.

TCRdb shows the sequencer as Illumina HiSeq 2500. The public reads were reanalyzed by TCRdb: fastp trimming at Q25, MiXCR alignment, in-frame beta chains only. Each record represents a unique CDR3 protein, reported with the most common genes and DNA among its rows. The sample table lists roughly 1,800 distinct CDR3 sequences, 25% to 30% of them with a count of one. The top ten clones comprise approximately 6.1% of the sample. Sequences SGHAT (CDR1) and FQNNGV (CDR2) are obtained from the germline V gene. The CDR3 contains 15 residues, cysteine and phenylalanine counted. Only the CDR3 DNA is retained, 45 bases long and in frame from the first base.

The rearranged segments are TRBV11-2 and TRBJ2-3; the junction holds 8 bases that match TRBD2. The clonotype comes from a female donor. The sequenced sample was CD8+ T cells (not recorded whether cultured). In nucleotide form, the sequence is TGTGCCAGCGGCTTGGGACGGGAGGGCCAAGATACGCAGTATTTT. Its translation is CASGLGREGQDTQYF.